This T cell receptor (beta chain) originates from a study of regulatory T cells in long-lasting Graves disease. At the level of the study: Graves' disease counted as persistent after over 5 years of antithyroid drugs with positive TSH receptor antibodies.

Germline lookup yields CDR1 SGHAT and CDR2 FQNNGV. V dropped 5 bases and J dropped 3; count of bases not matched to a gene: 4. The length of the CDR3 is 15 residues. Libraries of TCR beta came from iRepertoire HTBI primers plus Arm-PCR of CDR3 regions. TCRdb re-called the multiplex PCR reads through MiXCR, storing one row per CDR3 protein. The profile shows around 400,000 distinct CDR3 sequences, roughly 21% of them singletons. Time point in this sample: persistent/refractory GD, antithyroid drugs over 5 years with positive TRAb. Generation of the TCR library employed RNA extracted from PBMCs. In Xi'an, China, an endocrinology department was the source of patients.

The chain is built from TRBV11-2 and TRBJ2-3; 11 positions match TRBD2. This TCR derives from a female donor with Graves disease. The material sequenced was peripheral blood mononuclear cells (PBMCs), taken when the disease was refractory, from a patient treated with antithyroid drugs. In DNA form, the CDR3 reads TGTGCCAGCAGCATCGGGACTAGCGGTACAGATACGCAGTATTTT. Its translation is CASSIGTSGTDTQYF.